This T cell receptor (beta chain) was recovered during a study of blood T cell repertoires in COVID-19. Study at large: The samples span acute and convalescent COVID-19 from the United States, Italy and Spain. PBMCs, B-cell-depleted T cells, or T cells were the source of the cDNA or gDNA that made up the material.

Trimming removed 2 bases from V and 0 bases from J, with 13 bases in between. The length of the CDR3 is 16 residues. Germline values: CDR1 SEHNR, CDR2 FQNEAQ (reference sequence). Which cohort a participant joined came from the clinical history participants gave. Original handling: Amplified reference gene primers provided the basis for estimating nucleated cell counts. Data came from immunoSEQ multiplex PCR; TCRdb stores just in-frame clones and leaves some out. D and trimming come from the DNA, and the V and J calls and clone size come from that table. The sample lists some 330,000 clones, around 84% seen once, with less than 4.5% in the top ten.

The TCR originated in a man aged 25 to 40 who had recovered from COVID-19. The chain links TRBV7-9 to TRBJ1-1, with D unresolved. Specimen: PBMCs or T cells enriched from blood (not recorded which). The CDR3 nucleotides read TGTGCCAGCAGCTTACTCCGGGGAAAGATGAACACTGAAGCTTTCTTT. This sequence encodes CASSLLRGKMNTEAFF.